This TCR beta chain was obtained from a study of T cell repertoires in cytomegalovirus infection. Whole-study context: Shared public TCR beta signatures pointed to both CMV infection and a matching HLA type.

This clonotype was recorded at least ten times. Its target is unknown. Study results and limitations: Cumulative public TCR beta family frequency identified CMV carriers with the relevant HLA. HLA-C-restricted CMV clonotypes gave the most frequent clonotype in two of eight donors.

V lost 2 bases and J lost 1, with 7 bases in between. The CDR3 sequence is 14 residues long. Germline CDR1 reads SGHTA; CDR2 reads FQGNSA. TCRdb re-derived calls from the reads in MiXCR, one entry per CDR3 protein. The sample has around 300,000 distinct CDR3 sequences; about 23% are singletons. The chain recombines TRBV7-2 with TRBJ2-3; D is ambiguous. The sequenced sample was PBMCs. The receptor was isolated from a human donor in good health (CMV status not recorded). Some clones in this sample may be carry-over from other donors' samples. The CDR3 bases are TGTGCCAGCAGCTTATCTCACCGCACAGATACGCAGTATTTT. It codes for CASSLSHRTDTQYF.